These 8 T cell receptor beta chains share one sample of origin, sequenced in a study of Graves' ophthalmopathy and Graves' hyperthyroidism. The TCR beta CDR3 regions underwent amplification from RNA transcripts. A first-round RT-PCR used HTBI primers, followed by a second-round multiplex PCR. TCRdb passed the multiplex PCR reads through MiXCR, listing each CDR3 protein once. The table has almost 750,000 distinct CDR3 sequences, around 40% seen once. Source material: peripheral blood. These receptors were obtained from an adult man with Graves' ophthalmopathy.

This clonotype was observed a few times. J is TRBJ2-7 and V is TRBV7-8; the D call may be TRBD1 or TRBD2 (6 bases each). This CDR3 comprises 15 residues. Deletions cut 3 bases from V and 3 bases from J, with 15 bases between. The germline V gene encodes CDR1 SGHVS and CDR2 FQNEAQ. CDR3 protein: CASSLVPGASYEQYF. DNA for the CDR3: TGTGCCAGCAGCTTGGTCCCGGGGGCTAGCTACGAGCAGTACTTC.

The chain joins TRBV2 to TRBJ2-7; D may match TRBD1 or TRBD2 (5 bases each). The CDR3 consists of 14 residues. Germline assignment: CDR1 SNHLY and CDR2 FYNNEI. V shed 3 bases and J shed 1 base, with 10 bases lying between them. The CDR3 coding sequence is TGTGCCAGCAGTGACCCGGGACGGTCCTACGAGCAGTACTTC. Amino acid sequence: CASSDPGRSYEQYF.

Comments on this clonotype: One end of the junction varies from germline; a read error may be responsible. J is TRBJ2-3 and V is TRBV5-1, with no clear D. This CDR3 has 16 residues. The germline CDR1 and CDR2 sequences are SGHRS and YFSETQ. The CDR3 sequence: CAGSPGRAFNTDTQYF. As DNA, the CDR3 is TGCGCCGGCAGCCCCGGACGAGCCTTTAATACAGATACGCAGTATTTT. Supplemented by reference TRBV5-1 and TRBJ2-3, the full variable domain reads KAGVTQTPRYLIKTRGQQVTLSCSPISGHRSVSWYQQTPGQGLQFLFEYFSETQRNKGNFPGRFSGRQFSNSRSEMNVSTLELGDSALYLCAGSPGRAFNTDTQYFGPGTRLTVL.

This clonotype was detected only a few times. The rearrangement links TRBV19 to TRBJ1-6; D not certain. The germline gives CDR1 LNHDA, CDR2 SQIVND (reference sequence). V was shortened by 5 bases and J by 5 bases, with 7 bases between the two germline ends. The CDR3 spans 13 residues. In DNA, the CDR3 is TGTGCCAGTAGTCTCCCGCATAATTCACCCCTCCACTTT. It codes for CASSLPHNSPLHF.

This chain links TRBV7-9 with TRBJ2-5; 7 bases align to TRBD1. The CDR3 runs 15 residues. Germline-derived CDR1 and CDR2 are SEHNR and FQNEAQ (reference sequence). The V gene end was trimmed by 2 bases and the J gene end by 2 bases; junction bases not matched to a gene: 5. This chain's CDR3 is CASSLRGTDQETQYF. The DNA of the CDR3 is TGTGCCAGCAGCTTAAGGGGGACAGATCAAGAGACCCAGTACTTC.

With regard to this clonotype: The junction differs from germline at one of its ends, possibly a read error. The V and J genes are TRBV2 and TRBJ2-5; no firm D call. This CDR3 has 19 amino acids. Germline lookup yields CDR1 SNHLY and CDR2 FYNNEI. The DNA for the CDR3 is TGTGCCATCAGTGACCGTGACCGGTCTGGCAATCAGCCCCAAGAGACCCAGTACTTC. It is translated as CAISDRDRSGNQPQETQYF.

Comment on this clonotype: Relative to the germline gene, one junction end is altered; a read error may explain this. The chain couples TRBV7-8 to TRBJ2-2, with TRBD2 as a possible D gene (6 bases). This CDR3 is 15 amino acids long. Germline V gene sequence: CDR1 SGHVS, CDR2 FQNEAQ. The CDR3 DNA sequence: TGTGCCAGCAGCTTAGTCAGGAGGAACACCGGGGGGCTGTTTTTT. This translates into CASSLVRRNTGGLFF.

This clonotype was seen only a few times. The rearrangement joins TRBV5-6 to TRBJ1-1, with D unclear. The CDR3 is 14 amino acids. Trimming cost V 4 bases and J 7 bases, with 17 bases left between them. The germline gives CDR1 SGHDT, CDR2 YYEEEE. This CDR3 reads CASSPQWGGVEAFF. As DNA, the CDR3 is TGTGCCAGCAGCCCCCAGTGGGGAGGAGTTGAAGCTTTCTTT.